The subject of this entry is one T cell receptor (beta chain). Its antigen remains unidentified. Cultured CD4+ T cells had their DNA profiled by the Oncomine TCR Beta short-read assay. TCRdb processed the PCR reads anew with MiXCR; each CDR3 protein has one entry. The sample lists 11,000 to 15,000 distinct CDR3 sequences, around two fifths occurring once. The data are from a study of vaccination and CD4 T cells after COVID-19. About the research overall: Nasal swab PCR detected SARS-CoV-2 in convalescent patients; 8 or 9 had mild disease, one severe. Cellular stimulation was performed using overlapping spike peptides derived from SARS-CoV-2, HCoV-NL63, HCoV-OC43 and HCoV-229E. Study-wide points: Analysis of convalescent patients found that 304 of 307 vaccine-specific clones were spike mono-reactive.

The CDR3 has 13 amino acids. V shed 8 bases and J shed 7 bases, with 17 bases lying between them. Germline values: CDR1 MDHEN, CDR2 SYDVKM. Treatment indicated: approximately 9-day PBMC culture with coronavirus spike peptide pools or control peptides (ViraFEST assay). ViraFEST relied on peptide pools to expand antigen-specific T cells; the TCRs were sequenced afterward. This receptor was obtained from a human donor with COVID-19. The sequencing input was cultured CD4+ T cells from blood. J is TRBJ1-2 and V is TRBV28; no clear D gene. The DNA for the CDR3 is TGTGCCAGCCGGCCCTCCGGATTCCTTGGCTACACCTTC. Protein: CASRPSGFLGYTF.